This entry lists 18 T cell receptor beta chains sequenced from one sample in a study of HIV-infected patients and healthy controls. All unsorted peripheral T cells were captured because whole blood was used without fractionation. Reverse transcription used about 500 ng RNA and constant-region primers for alpha and beta. Alpha and beta chain libraries were made separately by chain-specific third strand synthesis with multiplexing indices. A single record per CDR3 protein comes from TCRdb applying MiXCR to the 5' RACE reads. The sample consists of approximately 10,000 distinct CDR3 sequences, 10% of them appearing once. The starting material was blood, obtained before antiretroviral therapy. These receptor sequences come from an adult with HIV infection.

This clonotype is termed medium-sized. The chain couples TRBV12-3 or TRBV12-4 to TRBJ2-1; D is undetermined. V lost 2 bases to trimming and J lost 0 bases, with 2 bases between them. CDR3 length: 13 amino acids. The CDR3 DNA reads as TGTGCCAGCAGTTTAAGCTCCTACAATGAGCAGTTCTTC. Translated: CASSLSSYNEQFF.

The chain uses TRBV20-1 and TRBJ1-1; 9 positions agree with TRBD1. Germline assignment: CDR1 DFQATT and CDR2 SNEGSKA (reference sequence). V shed 4 bases and J 2 bases; nucleotides not matched to a gene: 5. The CDR3 spans 14 residues. The CDR3 reads CSATRDRVNTEAFF. DNA for the CDR3: TGCAGTGCTACCCGGGACAGGGTAAACACTGAAGCTTTCTTT.

By share of the sample, this clonotype is medium-sized. This chain connects TRBV28 to TRBJ1-1, with a tentative D call TRBD1 (5 bases). This CDR3 is built from 15 residues. The germline V gene has CDR1 MDHEN and CDR2 SYDVKM. Trimming stripped 3 bases from V and 0 bases from J, with 11 bases between. The CDR3 DNA reads TGTGCCAGCAGTTTGTCCGGGGCCATGAACACTGAAGCTTTCTTT. Translating it yields CASSLSGAMNTEAFF.

This clonotype was seen at least ten times. The V and J genes are TRBV18 and TRBJ2-7, with D unclear. There are 14 residues in the CDR3. Trimming left V 2 bases short and J 3 bases short, with 11 bases between. Germline-derived CDR1 and CDR2 are KGHSH and LQKENI. CDR3 sequence: CASSPGQTGYEQYF. The CDR3 DNA reads TGTGCCAGCTCACCAGGGCAGACTGGCTACGAGCAGTACTTC. The whole variable domain, filled in from reference TRBV18 and TRBJ2-7, reads NAGVMQNPRHLVRRRGQEARLRCSPMKGHSHVYWYRQLPEEGLKFMVYLQKENIIDESGMPKERFSAEFPKEGPSILRIQQVVRGDSAAYFCASSPGQTGYEQYFGPGTRLTVT.

The sample holds many counts of this clonotype. V usage is TRBV6-5 and J usage is TRBJ2-3, with D possibly matching TRBD2 (6 bases). This CDR3 is 16 amino acids long. Germline values: CDR1 MNHEY, CDR2 SVGAGI. The V end lost 6 bases, the J end lost 2 bases, and 18 bases lay between the germline ends. CDR3 bases: TGTGCCAGCAGCCGGGTCTTCGGAGGGACCACAGATACGCAGTATTTT. This codes for CASSRVFGGTTDTQYF.

In this sample, this clonotype turned up many times. The chain joins TRBV10-3 to TRBJ2-2, with a tentative D call TRBD1 (6 bases). The CDR3 length is 15 residues. Trimming shortened V by 2 bases and J by 6 bases, and 13 bases separated the two germline ends. Germline-derived CDR1 and CDR2 are ENHRY and SYGVKD. This CDR3 reads CAISEGLQGPGELFF. CDR3 bases: TGTGCCATCAGTGAGGGGTTACAGGGTCCCGGGGAGCTGTTTTTT.

This clonotype was recorded at least ten times. This CDR3 reads CASRPEGQGRYEQYF. The CDR3 coding sequence is TGTGCCAGCAGACCAGAGGGACAGGGGCGGTACGAGCAGTACTTC. The chain uses TRBV6-2 or TRBV6-3 and TRBJ2-7; 10 bases are shared with TRBD1. Germline loops: CDR1 MNHEY, CDR2 SVGEGT. The CDR3 loop spans 15 amino acids. The J segment lost 4 bases and the V segment lost 6 bases, leaving 9 bases of the junction unmatched.

This clonotype was seen repeatedly, ten times or more. This chain joins TRBV27 and TRBJ2-2; 8 bases match TRBD1. V lost 6 bases and J lost 1; bases outside the gene matches: 4. Germline loops: CDR1 MNHEY, CDR2 SMNVEV (reference sequence). The CDR3 has 15 amino acids. CDR3: CASRPGTGNTGELFF. CDR3 DNA sequence: TGTGCCAGCAGGCCCGGGACAGGGAACACCGGGGAGCTGTTTTTT.

There are many counts of this clonotype. The chain uses TRBV4-1 and TRBJ2-7; D uncertain. V lost 0 bases, J lost 0 bases, and 9 bases lay in between. The CDR3 runs 15 residues. CDR1 and CDR2 from the germline V gene are MGHRA and YSYEKL. The CDR3 coding sequence is TGCGCCAGCAGCCAAGAGCCCCATAGCTCCTACGAGCAGTACTTC. This encodes CASSQEPHSSYEQYF.

In its sample, this clonotype was seen many times. This sequence joins TRBV5-1 and TRBJ2-5; 9 bases match TRBD2. V lost 0 bases, J lost 4 bases, and 4 bases stayed unmatched. Germline values: CDR1 SGHRS, CDR2 YFSETQ. The CDR3 has 15 amino acids. This chain's CDR3 is CASSLEREASETQYF. DNA of the CDR3: TGCGCCAGCAGCTTGGAGCGGGAGGCCTCAGAGACCCAGTACTTC.

This clonotype is medium-sized (0.01 to 0.1%) within its sample. V usage is TRBV6-5 and J usage is TRBJ2-7; the match to TRBD1 covers 7 bases. Germline CDR1 MNHEY, CDR2 SVGAGI. Losses at the gene ends were 2 bases for V and 6 bases for J; bases not matched to a gene: 4. CDR3 length equals 13 residues. The CDR3 loop reads CASSYQTGLEQYF. The CDR3, as DNA: TGTGCCAGCAGTTACCAGACAGGGCTCGAGCAGTACTTC.

This clonotype was detected only a few times. The genes are TRBV4-3 and TRBJ2-1, with 16 bases that match TRBD2. V was pared by 0 bases and J by 0 bases, with 14 bases of the junction left unmatched. CDR1 LGHNA and CDR2 YSLEER come from the germline V gene. The CDR3 has 23 amino acids. The CDR3 DNA reads TGCGCCAGCAGCCAAGAGCCATTCGAGGGACTAGCGGGAGGGGGGCGCTCCTACAATGAGCAGTTCTTC. Amino acid sequence: CASSQEPFEGLAGGGRSYNEQFF.

CDR3 in amino acids: CASSSQVYNEQFF. CDR3 in DNA: TGTGCCAGCAGTTCACAGGTGTACAATGAGCAGTTCTTC. The rearrangement joins TRBV12-3 or TRBV12-4 to TRBJ2-1, with TRBD1 as a possible D gene (5 bases). V was cut by 4 bases and J by 4 bases, with 8 bases left in between. This CDR3 contains 13 residues.

This clonotype is medium-sized. This rearrangement joins TRBV4-1 to TRBJ2-5; D is unresolved. Germline CDR1 and CDR2: MGHRA and YSYEKL. CDR3 length: 16 amino acids. The V and J ends lost 3 bases and 0 bases respectively, with 14 bases between them. The CDR3 reads CASSHPWEGNQETQYF. The DNA for the CDR3 is TGCGCCAGCAGCCACCCTTGGGAAGGTAACCAAGAGACCCAGTACTTC.

This clonotype was seen ten or more times. The chain recombines TRBV6-5 with TRBJ1-4; tentative D call: TRBD1 (6 bases). Germline loops: CDR1 MNHEY, CDR2 SVGAGI. The length of the CDR3 is 12 residues. V was shortened by 6 bases and J by 16 bases, with 18 bases between the two germline ends. The CDR3 here is CASRQVQGYEFF. The CDR3 bases are TGTGCCAGCAGACAAGTCCAGGGGTACGAGTTTTTT.

This clonotype appeared many times. The chain links TRBV3-1 to TRBJ2-3, with TRBD2 matching over 11 bases. Germline lookup yields CDR1 LGHDT and CDR2 YNNKEL (reference sequence). The CDR3 is 16 amino acids. Unmatched junction bases numbered 3, after V lost 3 bases and J lost 1 base. CDR3 sequence reads: CASSQTSGIRTDTQYF. CDR3 DNA sequence: TGTGCCAGCAGCCAGACTAGCGGGATACGCACAGATACGCAGTATTTT.

This rearrangement joins TRBV5-4 to TRBJ2-7, with 8 nucleotides matching TRBD1. The V gene end was trimmed by 4 bases and the J gene end by 5 bases; junction bases not matched to a gene: 14. Germline-derived CDR1 and CDR2 are SGHNT and YYREEE (reference sequence). The CDR3 totals 16 residues. CDR3 sequence reads: CASSAYPGQGGDEQYF. The CDR3 DNA is TGTGCCAGCAGCGCCTACCCTGGACAGGGTGGTGACGAGCAGTACTTC. Looking up the rest from reference TRBV5-4 and TRBJ2-7 gives the full variable domain: ETGVTQSPTHLIKTRGQQVTLRCSSQSGHNTVSWYQQALGQGPQFIFQYYREEENGRGNFPPRFSGLQFPNYSSELNVNALELDDSALYLCASSAYPGQGGDEQYFGPGTRLTVT.

This clonotype was recorded many times. V usage is TRBV20-1 and J usage is TRBJ2-1, with no clear D. Germline values: CDR1 DFQATT, CDR2 SNEGSKA (reference sequence). V was shortened by 3 bases and J by 6 bases, with 9 bases between the two germline ends. This CDR3 contains 12 residues. This CDR3 is CSASMPPNEQFF. As DNA, the CDR3 is TGCAGTGCTAGTATGCCCCCCAATGAGCAGTTCTTC.